This T cell receptor beta chain was retrieved from a study of blood T cell repertoires in COVID-19. Background on the study: From T cells, B-cell-depleted T cells, or PBMCs came the material, which was cDNA or gDNA.

Trimming removed 3 bases from V and 2 bases from J, with 17 bases in between. The CDR3 runs 17 residues. Germline loops: CDR1 LGHNA, CDR2 YNFKEQ. In the authors' methods: It was from reference gene primer amplification that nucleated cell counts were estimated. Clones were read by immunoSEQ multiplex PCR, and TCRdb kept only the in-frame ones, dropping some. Clone size and V and J calls were adopted from that table, with D and trimming inferred from the DNA. This table holds roughly 100,000 clones, 85% to 90% found once. The sequence was obtained from a human donor in a cohort sampled during active COVID-19. The chain combines TRBV4-2 with TRBJ2-1, with TRBD1 as a possible D gene (6 bases). What was sequenced was peripheral blood. The CDR3 here is CASSQAQGSPAYNEQFF. The CDR3 coding sequence is TGTGCCAGCAGCCAGGCCCAGGGGAGCCCGGCCTACAATGAGCAGTTCTTC.